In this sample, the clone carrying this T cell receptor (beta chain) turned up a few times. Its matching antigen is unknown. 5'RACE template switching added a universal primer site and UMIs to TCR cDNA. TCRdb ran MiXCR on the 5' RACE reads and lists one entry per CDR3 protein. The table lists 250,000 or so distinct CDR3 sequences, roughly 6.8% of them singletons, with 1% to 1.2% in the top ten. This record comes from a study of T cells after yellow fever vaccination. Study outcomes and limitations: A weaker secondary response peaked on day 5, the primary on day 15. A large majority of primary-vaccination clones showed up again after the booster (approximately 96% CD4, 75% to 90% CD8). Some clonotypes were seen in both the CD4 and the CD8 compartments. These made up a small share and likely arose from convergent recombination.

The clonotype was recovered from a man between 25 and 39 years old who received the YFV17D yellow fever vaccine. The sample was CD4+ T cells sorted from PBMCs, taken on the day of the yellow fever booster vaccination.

The CDR3 loop is CSAPGGALLRNEQFF. CDR3 DNA sequence: TGCAGTGCTCCCGGGGGGGCCCTCCTACGAAATGAGCAGTTCTTC. The V and J genes are TRBV20-1 and TRBJ2-1, with 8 nucleotides matching TRBD2. The CDR3 is made up of 15 amino acids. J lost 7 bases, V lost 5 bases, and 13 bases had no gene match. Germline V gene lookup returns CDR1 DFQATT and CDR2 SNEGSKA (reference sequence).